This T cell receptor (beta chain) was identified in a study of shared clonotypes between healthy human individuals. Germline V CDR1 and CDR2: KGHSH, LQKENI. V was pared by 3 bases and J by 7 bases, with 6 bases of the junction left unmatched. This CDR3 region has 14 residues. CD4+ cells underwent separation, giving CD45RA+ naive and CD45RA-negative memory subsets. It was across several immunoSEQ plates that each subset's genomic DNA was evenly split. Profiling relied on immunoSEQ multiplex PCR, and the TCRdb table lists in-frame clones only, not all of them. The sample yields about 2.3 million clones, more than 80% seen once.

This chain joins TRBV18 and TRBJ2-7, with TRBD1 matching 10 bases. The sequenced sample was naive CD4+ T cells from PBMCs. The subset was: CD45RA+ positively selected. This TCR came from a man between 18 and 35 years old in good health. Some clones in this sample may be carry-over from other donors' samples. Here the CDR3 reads CASSPGQGVQEQYF. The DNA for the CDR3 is TGTGCCAGCTCACCCGGACAGGGGGTTCAGGAGCAGTACTTC.